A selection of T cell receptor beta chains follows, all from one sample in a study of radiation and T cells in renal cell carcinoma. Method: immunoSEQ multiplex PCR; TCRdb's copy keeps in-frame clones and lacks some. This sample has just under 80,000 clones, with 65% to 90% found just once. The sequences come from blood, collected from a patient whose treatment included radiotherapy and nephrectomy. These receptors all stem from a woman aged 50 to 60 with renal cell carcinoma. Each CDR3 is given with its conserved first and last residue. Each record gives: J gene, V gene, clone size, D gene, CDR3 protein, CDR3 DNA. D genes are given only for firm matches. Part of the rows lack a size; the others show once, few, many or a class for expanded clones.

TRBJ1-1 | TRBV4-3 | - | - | CASSQRDRGTEAFF | TGCGCCAGCAGCCAAAGGGATAGGGGCACTGAAGCTTTCTTT
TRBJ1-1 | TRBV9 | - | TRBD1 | CASSLGQGDEAFF | TGTGCCAGCAGCTTGGGACAGGGGGATGAAGCTTTCTTT
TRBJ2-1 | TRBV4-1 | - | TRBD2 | CASSQDRTSESSYNEQFF | TGCGCCAGCAGCCAAGATCGGACTAGCGAAAGCTCCTACAATGAGCAGTTCTTC
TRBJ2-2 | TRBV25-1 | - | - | CASSESRAGELFF | TGTGCCAGCAGTGAATCGCGTGCCGGGGAGCTGTTTTTT
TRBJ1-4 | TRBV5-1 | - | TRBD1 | CASSGTAATNEKLFF | TGCGCCAGCAGTGGGACAGCTGCAACTAATGAAAAACTGTTTTTT
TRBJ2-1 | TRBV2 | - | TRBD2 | CASIAGGAYNEQFF | TGTGCCAGCATAGCGGGGGGGGCCTACAATGAGCAGTTCTTC
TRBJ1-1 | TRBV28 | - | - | CASSSPGLNTEAFF | TGTGCCAGCAGTTCTCCAGGTCTGAACACTGAAGCTTTCTTT
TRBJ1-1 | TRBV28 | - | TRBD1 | CATTGGAVTEAFF | TGTGCCACCACAGGGGGGGCTGTTACTGAAGCTTTCTTT
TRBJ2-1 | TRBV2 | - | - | CASSDIPEGPYNEQFF | TGTGCCAGCAGTGACATTCCCGAAGGACCTTACAATGAGCAGTTCTTC
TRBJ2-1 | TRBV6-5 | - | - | CASTQPQGGEQFF | TGTGCCAGCACCCAACCGCAGGGAGGCGAGCAGTTCTTC
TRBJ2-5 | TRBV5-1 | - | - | CASSPQGRETQYF | TGCGCCAGCAGCCCACAGGGTCGGGAGACCCAGTACTTC
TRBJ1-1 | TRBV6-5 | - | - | CASWFGDRTRTEAFF | TGTGCCAGCTGGTTCGGTGACAGGACCAGGACTGAAGCTTTCTTT
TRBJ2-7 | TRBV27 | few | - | CASSLSRQVHYEQYF | TGTGCCAGCAGTTTATCACGGCAAGTCCACTACGAGCAGTACTTC
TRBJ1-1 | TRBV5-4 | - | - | CASSPTPGRTSNTEAFF | TGTGCCAGCAGCCCGACGCCGGGACGGACATCGAACACTGAAGCTTTCTTT
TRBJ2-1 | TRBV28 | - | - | CASSWQGAVDEQFF | TGTGCCAGCAGTTGGCAGGGCGCAGTCGATGAGCAGTTCTTC
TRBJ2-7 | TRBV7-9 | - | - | CASSPPLDEQYF | TGTGCCAGCAGCCCCCCTTTGGACGAGCAGTACTTC
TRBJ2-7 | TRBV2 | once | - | CASSSALGSLDEQYF | TGTGCCAGCAGTTCCGCCCTGGGCAGTCTCGACGAGCAGTACTTC
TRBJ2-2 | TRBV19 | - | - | CASSIYREGTGELFF | TGTGCCAGTAGTATTTACAGGGAGGGCACCGGGGAGCTGTTTTTT
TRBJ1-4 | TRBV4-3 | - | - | CASSLRTATNEKLFF | TGCGCCAGCAGCCTACGGACAGCAACTAATGAAAAACTGTTTTTT
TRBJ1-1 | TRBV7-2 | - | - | CASSLVGVSNTEAFF | TGTGCCAGCAGCTTAGTTGGGGTTTCCAACACTGAAGCTTTCTTT
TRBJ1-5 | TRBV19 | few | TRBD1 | CASQGQAYSNQPQHF | TGTGCCAGTCAGGGACAGGCGTATAGCAATCAGCCCCAGCATTTT
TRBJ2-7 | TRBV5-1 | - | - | CASSATFGEQYF | TGCGCCAGCAGCGCGACCTTCGGCGAGCAGTACTTC
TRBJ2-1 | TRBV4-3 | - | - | CASSQEWNEQFF | TGCGCCAGCAGCCAAGAGTGGAATGAGCAGTTCTTC
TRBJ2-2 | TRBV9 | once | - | CASSVLRGIEAGELFF | TGTGCCAGCAGCGTTCTCCGGGGGATCGAGGCCGGGGAGCTGTTTTTT
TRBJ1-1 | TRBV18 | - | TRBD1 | CASSPNPGQGLPEAFF | TGTGCCAGCTCACCCAATCCGGGACAGGGTTTACCTGAAGCTTTCTTT
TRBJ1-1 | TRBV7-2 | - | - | CASSSQGAIMNTEAFF | TGTGCCAGCAGCTCTCAGGGAGCCATCATGAACACTGAAGCTTTCTTT
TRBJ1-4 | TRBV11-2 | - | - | CASSLVQGGSGREKLFF | TGTGCCAGCAGCTTAGTTCAAGGGGGGAGTGGACGGGAAAAACTGTTTTTT
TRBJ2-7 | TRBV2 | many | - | CASQAPGYEQYF | TGTGCCAGCCAGGCCCCCGGCTACGAGCAGTACTTC
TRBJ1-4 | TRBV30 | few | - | CAWSYGHNEKLFF | TGTGCCTGGAGTTACGGACATAACGAAAAACTGTTTTTT
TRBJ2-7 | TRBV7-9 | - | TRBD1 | CASSPGQGWEQYF | TGTGCCAGCAGCCCGGGACAGGGATGGGAGCAGTACTTC
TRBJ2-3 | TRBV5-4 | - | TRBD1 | CASSLTGQGADTQYF | TGTGCCAGCAGCTTGACCGGACAGGGTGCAGATACGCAGTATTTT
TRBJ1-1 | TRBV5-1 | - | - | CASSLGQVRTNTEAFF | TGCGCCAGCAGCTTGGGGCAGGTCCGAACGAACACTGAAGCTTTCTTT
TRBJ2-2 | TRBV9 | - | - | CASSVARTGELFF | TGTGCCAGCAGCGTAGCGCGGACCGGGGAGCTGTTTTTT
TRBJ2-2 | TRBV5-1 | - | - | CASSATELNTGELFF | TGCGCCAGCAGCGCCACAGAGTTAAACACCGGGGAGCTGTTTTTT
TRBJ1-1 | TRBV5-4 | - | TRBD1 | CASSLPGQGVAEAFF | TGTGCCAGCAGCTTACCGGGACAGGGGGTCGCTGAAGCTTTCTTT
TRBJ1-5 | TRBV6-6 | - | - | CASSYSTGNQPQHF | TGTGCCAGCAGTTATTCTACAGGGAATCAGCCCCAGCATTTT
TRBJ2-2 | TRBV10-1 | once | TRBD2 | CASSKGTSGRPGGELFF | TGCGCCAGCAGTAAAGGGACTAGCGGGAGGCCTGGCGGGGAGCTGTTTTTT
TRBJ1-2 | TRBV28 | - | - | CASSLLYRGGYTF | TGTGCCAGCAGTTTATTGTATAGAGGTGGCTACACCTTC
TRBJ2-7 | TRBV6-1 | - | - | CARRYEQYF | TGTGCCAGGAGATACGAGCAGTACTTC
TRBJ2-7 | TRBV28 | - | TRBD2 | CASSFVSGDYEQYF | TGTGCCAGCAGTTTTGTCAGCGGGGACTACGAGCAGTACTTC
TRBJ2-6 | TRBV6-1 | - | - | CASSEAPWDTDAGANVLTF | TGTGCCAGCAGTGAAGCACCCTGGGACACCGACGCTGGGGCCAACGTCCTGACTTTC
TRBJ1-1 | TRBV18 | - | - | CASSPEAQWTEAFF | TGTGCCAGCTCACCGGAGGCCCAGTGGACTGAAGCTTTCTTT
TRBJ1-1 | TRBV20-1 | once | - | CSARDPPQAFF | TGCAGTGCTAGAGACCCGCCGCAAGCTTTCTTT
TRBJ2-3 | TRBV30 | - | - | CAWSVAPRGPTDTQYF | TGTGCCTGGAGTGTAGCCCCCAGGGGACCCACAGATACGCAGTATTTT
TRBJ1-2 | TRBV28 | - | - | CASSLDGYNYGYTF | TGTGCCAGCAGTTTAGATGGATATAACTATGGCTACACCTTC
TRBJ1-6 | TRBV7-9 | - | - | CASSLRTDSPLHF | TGTGCCAGCAGCTTGAGGACAGATTCACCCCTCCACTTT
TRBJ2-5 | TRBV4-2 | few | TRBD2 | CASSQDLVGGPIETQYF | TGTGCCAGCAGCCAAGACCTGGTGGGAGGGCCCATCGAGACCCAGTACTTC
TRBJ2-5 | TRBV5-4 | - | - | CASSLGFSKETQYF | TGTGCCAGCAGCTTGGGGTTCAGTAAAGAGACCCAGTACTTC
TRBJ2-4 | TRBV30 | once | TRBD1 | CAWRPDRVKNIQYF | TGTGCCTGGAGACCGGACAGGGTCAAAAACATTCAGTACTTC
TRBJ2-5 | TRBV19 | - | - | CASSVRSFRETQYF | TGTGCCAGTAGTGTACGTTCTTTCCGGGAGACCCAGTACTTC
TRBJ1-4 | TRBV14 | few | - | CASSIDRRPNEKLFF | TGTGCCAGCAGCATCGACAGGAGACCTAATGAAAAACTGTTTTTT
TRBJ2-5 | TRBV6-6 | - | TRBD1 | CASRRTGAQETQYF | TGTGCCAGCAGAAGGACAGGGGCCCAAGAGACCCAGTACTTC
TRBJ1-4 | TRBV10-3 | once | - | CAISESTATNEKLFF | TGTGCCATCAGTGAGTCGACAGCAACTAATGAAAAACTGTTTTTT
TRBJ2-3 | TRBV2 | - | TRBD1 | CAIPSTSGDRYPDTQYF | TGTGCCATCCCTTCCACCTCCGGGGACAGGTATCCAGATACGCAGTATTTT
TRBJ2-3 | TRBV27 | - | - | CASSLTGRDTQYF | TGTGCCAGCAGTTTGACGGGAAGAGATACGCAGTATTTT
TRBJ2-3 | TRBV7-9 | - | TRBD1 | CASRRGTGASTDTQYF | TGTGCCAGCAGGCGAGGGACAGGGGCTAGCACAGATACGCAGTATTTT
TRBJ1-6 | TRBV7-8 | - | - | CASSGQRNSPLHF | TGTGCCAGCAGCGGACAGCGAAATTCACCCCTCCACTTT
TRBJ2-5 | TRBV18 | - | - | CASSPRYQETQYF | TGTGCCAGCTCACCTAGGTACCAAGAGACCCAGTACTTC
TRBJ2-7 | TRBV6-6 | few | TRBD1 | CASSYWRTGSYEQYF | TGTGCCAGCAGTTACTGGCGGACAGGGAGCTACGAGCAGTACTTC
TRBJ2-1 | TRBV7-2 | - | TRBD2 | CASSSRTSVGLEQFF | TGTGCCAGCAGCTCTCGGACTAGCGTTGGGCTTGAGCAGTTCTTC